A selection of T cell receptor beta chains follows, all from one sample in a study of somatic mutations in cytotoxic T cells in rheumatoid arthritis. TCRdb's copy holds only in-frame clones and misses some; the assay was immunoSEQ multiplex PCR. The sample shows some 38,000 clones, less than 85% of them seen only once. The material sequenced was CD8+ T cells sorted from blood. These receptors all come from a man aged 35 to 55 in good health. CDR3s leave out the opening cysteine and the closing phenylalanine or tryptophan. D genes are given only for firm matches.

V gene,D gene,J gene,CDR3 protein
TRBV4-1,.,TRBJ2-7,ASSQGGNSYEQY
TRBV14,.,TRBJ2-7,ASSQDQGGLVEQY
TRBV7-6,.,TRBJ1-1,ASSLVPPTGNTEAF
TRBV19,.,TRBJ1-1,ASSISDGGSEAF
TRBV15,.,TRBJ1-4,ATSSDRSGNEKLF
TRBV6-5,.,TRBJ1-2,ASSYGPANYGYT
TRBV4-1,.,TRBJ2-1,ASSQDPSSGEQF
TRBV27,.,TRBJ1-6,ASSPINSPLH
TRBV6-6,.,TRBJ2-2,ASSYSNPGNTGELF
TRBV19,.,TRBJ2-7,ASSIAIGREQY
TRBV13,.,TRBJ1-1,ASSFGTRNTEAF
TRBV4-1,.,TRBJ2-5,ASTPRQGGMMETQY
TRBV27,TRBD2,TRBJ2-7,ASSLTSGRTHEQY
TRBV28,TRBD1,TRBJ2-1,ASSLKGAYEQF
TRBV25-1,TRBD1,TRBJ1-4,ASKDRGGREKLF
TRBV28,.,TRBJ1-1,ASSLGVGNTEAF
TRBV2,.,TRBJ2-3,ASREADRGPDTQY
TRBV15,TRBD1,TRBJ1-5,ATSRQGGRQPQH
TRBV4-3,.,TRBJ2-1,ASSQDLVYNEQF
TRBV18,TRBD1,TRBJ1-2,ASSPGTANYGYT
TRBV6-1,.,TRBJ1-5,ASSENSEAQPQH
TRBV7-9,TRBD2,TRBJ2-7,ASSLETSRYEQY
TRBV5-1,.,TRBJ2-3,ASSLYRSTDTQY
TRBV10-3,TRBD1,TRBJ2-7,AISDRDRIYEQY
TRBV11-1,.,TRBJ2-7,ASSFSGSYEQY
TRBV28,.,TRBJ2-5,ASSPRWAQETQY
TRBV4-3,.,TRBJ1-5,ASSPLTGFDQPQH
TRBV4-1,TRBD2,TRBJ2-1,ASSQGRGLAYNEQF
TRBV9,.,TRBJ1-3,ASSKAYAEPRGDTIY
TRBV7-9,TRBD1,TRBJ1-5,ASSFSGGVDQPQH
TRBV21-1,.,TRBJ2-5,ASSRDRGQTQY
TRBV2,TRBD1,TRBJ1-3,ASRGGQAPLRNTIY
TRBV15,TRBD1,TRBJ2-7,ATSRTGTDYKQY
TRBV7-9,TRBD2,TRBJ2-1,ASSRQAGTSGSNEQF
TRBV6-5,TRBD2,TRBJ2-7,ASSYRGVGMEEQY
TRBV2,.,TRBJ2-7,ASSAVGRVVTYEQY
TRBV7-9,.,TRBJ2-2,ASSSQGSSTGELF
TRBV27,TRBD2,TRBJ2-1,ASSFSGSSYNEQF
TRBV10-3,.,TRBJ1-1,AIRTGAEAF
TRBV19,.,TRBJ1-1,ASSPSDRSSEAF
TRBV6-6,.,TRBJ1-6,ASSYGSTGSPLH
TRBV14,TRBD1,TRBJ2-3,ASSQRDSETSTQY
TRBV5-5,.,TRBJ2-1,ASSLLQSIRDEQF
TRBV9,.,TRBJ2-3,ASSAAPGASTDTQY
TRBV28,.,TRBJ1-2,ASSFMVRQLEPRNYGYT
TRBV5-4,TRBD1,TRBJ2-4,ASSLPGQSAKNIQY
TRBV11-3,.,TRBJ2-7,ASSFAGPTYEQY